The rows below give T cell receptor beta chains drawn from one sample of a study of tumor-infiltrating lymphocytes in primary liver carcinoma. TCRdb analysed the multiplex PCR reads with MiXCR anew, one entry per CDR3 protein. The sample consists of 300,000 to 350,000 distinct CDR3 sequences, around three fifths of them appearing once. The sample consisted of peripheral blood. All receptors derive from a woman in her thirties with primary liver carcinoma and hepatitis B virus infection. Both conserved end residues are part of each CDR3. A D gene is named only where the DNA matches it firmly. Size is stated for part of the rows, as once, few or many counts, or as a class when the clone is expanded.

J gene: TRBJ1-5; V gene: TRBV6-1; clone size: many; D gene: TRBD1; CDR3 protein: CASSGNRGNSNQPQHF; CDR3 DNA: TGTGCCAGCAGTGGAAACAGGGGAAATAGCAATCAGCCCCAGCATTTT
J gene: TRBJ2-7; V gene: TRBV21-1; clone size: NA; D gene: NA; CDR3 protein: CASSTVPEGEQYF; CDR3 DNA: TGTGCCAGCAGCACCGTTCCCGAGGGGGAGCAGTACTTC
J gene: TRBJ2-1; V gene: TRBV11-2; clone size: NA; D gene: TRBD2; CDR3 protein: CASRVTSGRASNEQFF; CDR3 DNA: TGTGCCAGCCGGGTCACTAGCGGGAGGGCCAGCAATGAGCAGTTCTTC
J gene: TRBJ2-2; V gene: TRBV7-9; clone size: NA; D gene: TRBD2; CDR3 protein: CASSRGTSGIVSTGELFF; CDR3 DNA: TGTGCCAGCAGCCGGGGGACTAGCGGGATCGTGAGCACCGGGGAGCTGTTTTTT
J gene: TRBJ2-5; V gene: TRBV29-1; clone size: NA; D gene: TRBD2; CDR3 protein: CSVPSGGGNGETQCF; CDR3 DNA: TGCAGCGTTCCTAGCGGGGGGGGGAACGGGGAGACCCAGTGCTTC
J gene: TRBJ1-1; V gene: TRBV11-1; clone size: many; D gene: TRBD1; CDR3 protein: CASRHTGGTEAFF; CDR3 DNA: TGTGCCAGCAGGCACACAGGGGGCACTGAAGCTTTCTTT
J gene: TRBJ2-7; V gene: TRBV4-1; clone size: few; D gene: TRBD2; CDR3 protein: CASSQGLAGMYEQYF; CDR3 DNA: TGCGCCAGCAGCCAGGGACTAGCGGGTATGTACGAGCAGTACTTC
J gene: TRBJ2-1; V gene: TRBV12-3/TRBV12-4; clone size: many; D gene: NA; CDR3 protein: CASSFSSYNEQFF; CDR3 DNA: TGTGCCAGCAGCTTTTCGTCCTACAATGAGCAGTTCTTC
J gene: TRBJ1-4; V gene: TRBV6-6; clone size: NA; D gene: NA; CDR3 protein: CATKRSYLEKLFF; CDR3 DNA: TGTGCCACCAAGCGATCCTACCTAGAAAAACTGTTTTTT
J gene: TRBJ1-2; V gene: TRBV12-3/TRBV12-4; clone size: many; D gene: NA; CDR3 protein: CASRPGAVYGYTF; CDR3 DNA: TGTGCCAGCCGCCCGGGGGCAGTCTATGGCTACACCTTC
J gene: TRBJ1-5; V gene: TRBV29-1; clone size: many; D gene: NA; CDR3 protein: CRPFLQPQHF; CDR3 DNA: TGCAGACCCTTCCTTCAGCCCCAGCATTTT
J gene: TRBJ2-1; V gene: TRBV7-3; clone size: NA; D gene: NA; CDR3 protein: CASSITGRGTYNEQFF; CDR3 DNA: TGTGCCAGCAGCATCACAGGGAGAGGCACCTACAATGAGCAGTTCTTC
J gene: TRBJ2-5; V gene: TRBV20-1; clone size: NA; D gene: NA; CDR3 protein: CSVHRSGETQYF; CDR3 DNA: TGCAGTGTCCACCGGAGTGGGGAGACCCAGTACTTC
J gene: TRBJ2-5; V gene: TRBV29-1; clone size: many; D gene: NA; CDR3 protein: CSVLQNSETQYF; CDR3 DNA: TGCAGCGTGCTCCAAAACTCGGAGACCCAGTACTTC
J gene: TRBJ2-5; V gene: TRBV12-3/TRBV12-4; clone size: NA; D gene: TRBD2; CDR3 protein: CASSRDYVWETQYF; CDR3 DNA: TGTGCCAGCAGTCGGGACTACGTTTGGGAGACCCAGTACTTC
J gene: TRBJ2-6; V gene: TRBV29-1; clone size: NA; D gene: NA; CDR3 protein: CSVGTGPIGANVLTF; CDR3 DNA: TGCAGCGTTGGGACCGGGCCCATAGGGGCCAACGTCCTGACTTTC
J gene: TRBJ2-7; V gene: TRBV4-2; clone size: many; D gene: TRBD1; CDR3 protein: CASSQVSRTGYSYEQYF; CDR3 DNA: TGTGCCAGCAGCCAAGTTTCAAGGACAGGGTATTCCTACGAGCAGTACTTC
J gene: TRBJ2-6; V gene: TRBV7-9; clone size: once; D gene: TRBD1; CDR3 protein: CANSLGGMAGANVLTF; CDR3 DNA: TGTGCCAACAGCTTAGGGGGCATGGCTGGGGCCAACGTCCTGACTTTC
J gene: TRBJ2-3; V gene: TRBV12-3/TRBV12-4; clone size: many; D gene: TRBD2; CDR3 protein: CASSSRTSGRTDTQYF; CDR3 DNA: TGTGCCAGCAGTTCACGGACTAGCGGGAGGACAGATACGCAGTATTTT
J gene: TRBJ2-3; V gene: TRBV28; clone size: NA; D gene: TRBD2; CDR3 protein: CASRSPGTSGTDTQYF; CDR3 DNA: TGTGCCAGCAGATCCCCCGGGACTAGCGGCACAGATACGCAGTATTTT
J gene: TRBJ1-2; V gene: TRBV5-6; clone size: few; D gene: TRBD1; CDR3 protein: CASTRQGKELNYGYTF; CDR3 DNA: TGTGCCAGCACCCGACAGGGAAAAGAGCTGAACTATGGCTACACCTTC
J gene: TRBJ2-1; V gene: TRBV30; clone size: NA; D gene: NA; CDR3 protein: CVWGKGGGSYNEQFF; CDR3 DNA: TGTGTCTGGGGGAAAGGGGGAGGATCCTACAATGAGCAGTTCTTC
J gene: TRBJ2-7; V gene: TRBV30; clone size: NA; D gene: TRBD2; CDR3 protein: CAWSVGLAGDYEQYF; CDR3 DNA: TGTGCCTGGAGTGTAGGACTAGCGGGAGACTACGAGCAGTACTTC
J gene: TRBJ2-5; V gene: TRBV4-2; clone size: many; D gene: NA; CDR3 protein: CASSQAGEVETQYF; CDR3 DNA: TGTGCCAGCAGCCAAGCAGGCGAAGTGGAGACCCAGTACTTC
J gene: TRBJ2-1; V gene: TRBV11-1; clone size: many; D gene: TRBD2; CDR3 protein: CASSSQREGEQFF; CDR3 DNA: TGTGCCAGCAGCTCCCAGAGGGAGGGGGAGCAGTTCTTC
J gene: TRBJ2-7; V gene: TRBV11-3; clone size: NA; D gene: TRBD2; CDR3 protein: CASSWMIAGSGEQYF; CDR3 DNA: TGTGCCAGCAGCTGGATGATAGCGGGATCGGGCGAGCAGTACTTC
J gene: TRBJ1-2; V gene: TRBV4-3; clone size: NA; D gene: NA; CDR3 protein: CASIAELETYGYTF; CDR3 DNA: TGCGCCAGCATCGCTGAGTTGGAAACCTATGGCTACACCTTC
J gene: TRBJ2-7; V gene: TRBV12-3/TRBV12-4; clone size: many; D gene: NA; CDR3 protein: CASSLSGLRYEQYF; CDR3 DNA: TGTGCCAGCAGTTTATCCGGGCTACGCTACGAGCAGTACTTC
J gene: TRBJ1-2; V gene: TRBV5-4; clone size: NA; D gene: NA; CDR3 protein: CANSLGWQANYGYTF; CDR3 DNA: TGTGCCAACAGCTTGGGATGGCAGGCTAACTATGGCTACACCTTC
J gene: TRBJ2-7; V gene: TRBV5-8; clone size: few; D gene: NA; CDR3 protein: CASSFSLEQYF; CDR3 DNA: TGCGCCAGCAGCTTCTCCCTCGAGCAGTACTTC
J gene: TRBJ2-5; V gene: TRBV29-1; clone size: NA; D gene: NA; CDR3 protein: CSVDSWTEETQYF; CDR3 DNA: TGCAGCGTCGACAGTTGGACAGAGGAGACCCAGTACTTC
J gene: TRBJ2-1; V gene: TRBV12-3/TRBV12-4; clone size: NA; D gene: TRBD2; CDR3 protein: CASSGGRTYNEQFF; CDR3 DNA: TGTGCCAGCTCGGGCGGGAGGACCTACAATGAGCAGTTCTTC
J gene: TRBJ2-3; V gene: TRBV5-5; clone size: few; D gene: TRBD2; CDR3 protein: CASIPGAGETDTQYF; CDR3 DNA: TGTGCCAGCATCCCTGGGGCGGGGGAGACAGATACGCAGTATTTT
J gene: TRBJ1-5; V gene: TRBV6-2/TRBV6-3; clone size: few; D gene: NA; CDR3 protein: CASSRAAGEYQPQHF; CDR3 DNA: TGTGCCAGCAGTCGGGCGGCCGGGGAATATCAGCCCCAGCATTTT
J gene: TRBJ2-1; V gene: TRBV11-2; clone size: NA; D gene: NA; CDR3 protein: CANRAGEYNEQFF; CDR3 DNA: TGCGCCAACAGAGCAGGGGAGTACAATGAGCAGTTCTTC
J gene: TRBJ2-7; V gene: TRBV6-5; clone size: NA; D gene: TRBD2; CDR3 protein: CASSWTSGRYEQYF; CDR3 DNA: TGTGCCAGCAGTTGGACTAGCGGGAGATACGAGCAGTACTTC
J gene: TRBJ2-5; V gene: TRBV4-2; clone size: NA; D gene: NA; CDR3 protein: CASSLLTRRGMAETQYF; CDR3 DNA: TGTGCCAGCAGCCTTCTAACACGTCGCGGGATGGCGGAGACCCAGTACTTC
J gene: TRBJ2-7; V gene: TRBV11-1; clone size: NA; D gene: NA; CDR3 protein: CASSSPGRVHQQYF; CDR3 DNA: TGTGCCAGCAGCTCACCGGGCAGGGTTCATCAGCAGTACTTC
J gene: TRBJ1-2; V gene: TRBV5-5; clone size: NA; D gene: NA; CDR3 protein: CASTPQIGYGYTF; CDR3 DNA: TGTGCCAGCACCCCACAGATTGGCTATGGCTACACCTTC
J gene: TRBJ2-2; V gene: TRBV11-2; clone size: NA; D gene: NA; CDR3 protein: CASNSRGGLNTGELFF; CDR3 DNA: TGTGCCAGCAACTCCCGAGGGGGGCTTAACACTGGGGAGCTGTTTTTT
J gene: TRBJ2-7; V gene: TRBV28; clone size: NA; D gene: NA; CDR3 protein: CASTPSGGRKYKQYF; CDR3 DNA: TGTGCCAGCACACCGTCCGGGGGGCGCAAGTACAAGCAGTACTTC
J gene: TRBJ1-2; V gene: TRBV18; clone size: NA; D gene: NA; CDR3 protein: CASSPGSGKGYTF; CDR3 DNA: TGTGCCAGCTCACCGGGCAGCGGAAAAGGCTACACCTTC
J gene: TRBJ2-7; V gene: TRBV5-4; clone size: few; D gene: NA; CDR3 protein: CASSTRPYEQYF; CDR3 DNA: TGTGCCAGCAGCACGAGGCCTTACGAGCAGTACTTC